This T cell receptor (beta chain) emerged from a study of neurological immune-mediated disorders. The study's findings and limits: None of the CDR3 amino acid sequences of expanded clones were shared across subjects, and this suggested private repertoires in all groups.

5'RACE employing 10-nucleotide random UMIs yielded the cDNA. TCRdb independently ran MiXCR on the 5' RACE reads; one entry per CDR3 protein. The sample lists 15,000 or so distinct CDR3 sequences, roughly 13% seen once, with around 45% in the top ten. The germline V gene encodes CDR1 MNHEY and CDR2 SVGEGT. The CDR3 is 12 residues long. V was clipped by 6 bases and J by 7 bases, with 10 bases between them. This clonotype was seen at least ten times. Its antigen remains unknown. Material for sequencing was CD8+ T cells from blood. The chain uses TRBV6-2 or TRBV6-3 and TRBJ1-5, with D hard to call. This receptor was identified in a female donor with HTLV-1-associated myelopathy (HAM/TSP). In DNA, the CDR3 is TGTGCCAGCAGCCCCGTTGGACAGCCCCAGCATTTT. It is translated as CASSPVGQPQHF.